This T cell receptor beta chain comes out of a study of radiotherapy plus CTLA-4 blockade in lung cancer. Study background: In about 20% of patients, objective responses were seen; 25% to 40% had disease control.

A remark on this clone: Its antigen is unknown.

Chemo-refractory metastatic non-small-cell lung cancer patients underwent focal radiation alongside CTLA-4 blockade with ipilimumab. From germline, CDR1 is SNHLY and CDR2 FYNNEI. J gave up 9 bases and V 2 bases, and 6 bases lay outside the gene matches. This CDR3 region has 13 residues. The data were produced by immunoSEQ multiplex PCR, yet TCRdb's version contains in-frame clones alone and is incomplete. This sample has around 72,000 clones; about 80% occur once, and the top ten carry more than 7%. Regarding the study as a whole: Per reports, early blood T cell clone dynamics, plus interferon-beta, forecast response most strongly. Subsequent to radiotherapy plus ipilimumab, tumor-derived TCR clones underwent expansion in blood.

The rearrangement uses TRBV2 and TRBJ1-1; 7 bases align to TRBD1. The specimen was peripheral blood, collected from a patient treated with radiotherapy plus ipilimumab. This TCR was recovered from a human donor with non-small cell lung cancer who had a complete response to radiotherapy plus ipilimumab. Written as DNA, the CDR3 is TGTGCCAGCAGTGAACGTCGCAGGGGGAAAGCTTTCTTT. Its protein is CASSERRRGKAFF.